This TCR beta chain came from a study of blood T cells in healthy people across ages. A second roughly 7 to 12 cycle PCR used barcoded and J-beta primers. TCRdb used MiXCR to reprocess the 5' RACE reads, holding one entry per CDR3 protein. The sample has about 1.4 million distinct CDR3 sequences, around 59% seen once. The origin of this receptor is a man aged 18 to 29 in good health. Material for sequencing was blood.

CDR3 nucleotide sequence: TGTGCCAGCACCTACTTTGGGTCCTACGAGCAGTACTTC. Translating gives CASTYFGSYEQYF. The rearrangement links TRBV11-2 to TRBJ2-7, with D hard to call. Germline V gene sequence: CDR1 SGHAT, CDR2 FQNNGV. The CDR3 length is 13 residues. V shed 7 bases and J shed 1 base, with 11 bases lying between them.